This TCR beta chain was sequenced in a study of blood T cell repertoires in COVID-19. Study-wide background: From T cells, B-cell-depleted T cells, or PBMCs came the material, which was cDNA or gDNA.

How the authors handled the data: Amplification from reference gene primers served as the basis for estimated nucleated cell counts. Clones were read by immunoSEQ multiplex PCR, and TCRdb kept only the in-frame ones, dropping some. V, J and clone size are taken as reported in that table, and D and trimming were inferred from the DNA itself. The sample holds about 140,000 clones, approximately 85% seen once. Germline assignment: CDR1 LNHDA and CDR2 SQIVND (reference sequence). The V gene lost 3 bases and the J gene lost 8 bases, with 17 bases spanning the gap. This CDR3 contains 15 residues. This clonotype was sampled from a woman older than 75 with acute or convalescent COVID-19. The rearrangement uses TRBV19 and TRBJ2-1; D might be TRBD2 (5 bases). Sequenced: peripheral blood. CDR3 DNA: TGTGCCAGTAGTATTTGGGAGCAGTTGGTCGATGAGCAGTTCTTC. Its protein is CASSIWEQLVDEQFF.